These 25 T cell receptor beta chains were all obtained from the same sample, sequenced in a study of cytomegalovirus exposure and HLA in healthy donors. PCR amplification relied on 60 Vbeta primers (plus 13 Jbeta primers). The method was immunoSEQ multiplex PCR; TCRdb's version includes in-frame clones alone and lacks a portion of them. Here the sample spans 120,000 to 150,000 clones, 79% being singletons. Sequenced: PBMCs. Every receptor here comes from a woman aged 40-49 years in good health and CMV-seropositive.

This chain joins TRBV5-1 and TRBJ1-2, with D unclear. V lost 1 base, J lost 3 bases, and 16 bases lay in between. CDR1 SGHRS and CDR2 YFSETQ come from the germline V gene. CDR3 length: 16 residues. DNA for the CDR3: TGCGCCAGCAGCTTGAGTTTTGCGGGCGACCACTATGGCTACACCTTC. This encodes CASSLSFAGDHYGYTF.

The sample holds one count of this clone. At one boundary the junction diverges from the germline segment, which might be a read error. This chain uses TRBV30 with TRBJ2-7; TRBD1 is a possible D gene (5 bases). The length of the CDR3 is 12 residues. CDR1 GTSNPN and CDR2 SVGIG come from the germline V gene (reference sequence). The CDR3 bases are TGTGCCTGGGGACACTACTCCTACGAGCAGTATTTC. It specifies CAWGHYSYEQYF.

This clone was detected only a few times. V gene TRBV6-5 combines with J gene TRBJ2-7, with 9 bases identical to TRBD2. V gave up 0 bases and J gave up 3 bases; unmatched junction bases: 6. CDR3 size: 16 residues. Germline V gene sequence: CDR1 MNHEY, CDR2 SVGAGI. The CDR3, as DNA: TGTGCCAGCAGTTACTCGGGCCTAGCGGGGAACTACGAGCAGTACTTC. This translates into CASSYSGLAGNYEQYF.

The chain has TRBV7-9 and TRBJ2-3; D remains ambiguous. The CDR3 sequence is 12 residues long. The germline V gene has CDR1 SEHNR and CDR2 FQNEAQ (reference sequence). The V gene lost 5 bases and the J gene lost 0 bases, with 3 bases spanning the gap. CDR3 coding DNA: TGTGCCAGCAGCCCTAGCACAGATACGCAGTATTTT. It translates to CASSPSTDTQYF.

With respect to this clone: The same CDR3 arises from other DNA sequences in this sample as well. The V call is TRBV5-4, the J call TRBJ2-1; 11 bases line up with TRBD2. Germline V gene lookup returns CDR1 SGHNT and CDR2 YYREEE (reference sequence). The CDR3 totals 16 residues. J lost 4 bases, V lost 0 bases, and 3 bases had no gene match. This chain's CDR3 is CASSLGSSGGYNEQFF. For the CDR3, the DNA is TGTGCCAGCAGCTTGGGGTCTAGCGGGGGGTACAATGAGCAGTTCTTC.

This clone was seen only once. The V call is TRBV6-1, the J call TRBJ2-7; D gene unclear. The length of the CDR3 is 10 residues. V was pared by 6 bases and J by 3 bases, with 3 bases between. The germline V gene has CDR1 MNHNS and CDR2 SASEGT. CDR3 residues: CASSHYEQYF. The CDR3 coding sequence is TGTGCCAGCAGCCACTACGAGCAGTACTTC.

The J gene is TRBJ2-3, the V gene TRBV9, with 12 bases lining up with TRBD2. The CDR3 is made up of 18 amino acids. The trim removed 0 bases at V and 0 bases at J, leaving 5 bases unmatched. CDR1 is SGDLS and CDR2 is YYNGEE in the germline V gene. In nucleotides, the CDR3 is TGTGCCAGCAGCGTAGGCGCTAGCGGGGGGGCCAGCACAGATACGCAGTATTTT. It yields the protein CASSVGASGGASTDTQYF.

The chain recombines TRBV28 with TRBJ1-3; D unresolved. CDR3 length: 16 residues. The germline V gene has CDR1 MDHEN and CDR2 SYDVKM. The V end lost 5 bases, the J end lost 3 bases, and 17 bases lay between the germline ends. The CDR3 region is CASSPELTRIGNTIYF. The CDR3 coding sequence is TGTGCCAGCAGTCCCGAACTGACAAGGATTGGAAACACCATATATTTT.

This chain uses TRBV6-1 with TRBJ1-4, with 8 bases lining up with TRBD1. Germline CDR1 reads MNHNS; CDR2 reads SASEGT. J was trimmed by 3 bases and V by 6 bases; bases with no gene match: 3. CDR3 length: 14 residues. The CDR3 is CASSSQGANEKLFF. The CDR3 coding sequence is TGTGCCAGCAGCTCACAGGGGGCTAATGAAAAACTGTTTTTT.

The CDR3 DNA sequence: TGTGCCAGTAGTTCTGGACAGGAGGCCGGGGAGCTGTTTTTT. Residues: CASSSGQEAGELFF. V gene TRBV19 combines with J gene TRBJ2-2, with 7 positions matching TRBD1. The length of the CDR3 is 14 residues. CDR1 is LNHDA and CDR2 is SQIVND in the germline V gene (reference sequence). With 5 bases clipped from V and 6 bases from J, the junction kept 6 bases outside the gene matches.

On this clone itself: One end of the junction varies from germline; a read error may be responsible. This rearrangement joins TRBV6-6 to TRBJ2-5, with 10 positions matching TRBD1. This CDR3 spans 12 amino acids. The V gene's germline CDR1 is MNHNY and CDR2 SVGAGI (reference sequence). DNA for the CDR3: TGTGCCAGCAGTTACGCCGGGACAGGGGAGGACTTC. Its translation: CASSYAGTGEDF.

This chain uses TRBV5-4 with TRBJ2-3; perhaps TRBD1 as D (6 bases). The germline gives CDR1 SGHNT, CDR2 YYREEE (reference sequence). The CDR3 consists of 15 residues. V lost 3 bases, J lost 3 bases, and 14 bases lay in between. This CDR3 is CASSSQGRGTDTQYF. CDR3 coding DNA: TGTGCCAGCAGCTCCCAGGGAAGGGGGACAGATACGCAGTATTTT.

The chain combines TRBV9 with TRBJ2-7, with D unresolved. V lost 3 bases, J lost 7 bases, and 11 bases lay in between. Per germline, CDR1 SGDLS and CDR2 YYNGEE. The CDR3 extends over 12 amino acids. The CDR3 DNA is TGTGCCAGCAGCGGACCGACCGGGGAGCAGTACTTC. Translated: CASSGPTGEQYF.

The chain recombines TRBV7-2 with TRBJ2-7; TRBD1 agrees at 7 bases. In germline, CDR1 is SGHTA, CDR2 FQGNSA. The CDR3 sequence is 14 residues long. The V and J ends lost 5 bases and 4 bases, in that order; junction bases with no gene match: 8. CDR3 protein: CASSPTTGTYEQYF. The CDR3 bases are TGTGCCAGCAGCCCAACGACAGGGACGTACGAGCAGTACTTC.

This chain connects TRBV10-3 to TRBJ1-1; 8 nucleotides line up with TRBD1. Losses at the gene ends were 2 bases for V and 0 bases for J; bases not matched to a gene: 2. This CDR3 region has 15 residues. Germline V gene sequence: CDR1 ENHRY, CDR2 SYGVKD. The chain's CDR3 is CAISETGGMNTEAFF. CDR3 nucleotide sequence: TGTGCCATCAGTGAGACAGGGGGGATGAACACTGAAGCTTTCTTT.

The genes are TRBV5-1 and TRBJ2-1; TRBD2 matches at 10 bases. The J segment lost 4 bases and the V segment lost 5 bases, leaving 6 bases of the junction unmatched. Per the germline V gene, CDR1 is SGHRS and CDR2 is YFSETQ. The CDR3 sequence is 15 residues long. In DNA form, the CDR3 reads TGCGCCAGCAGTACCGGGACTAGCGTATACAATGAGCAGTTCTTC. Amino acids: CASSTGTSVYNEQFF.

Here the CDR3 reads CASSLSLSSAEQFF. DNA of the CDR3: TGTGCCAGCAGTTTGTCGTTGTCTAGCGCTGAGCAGTTCTTC. This rearrangement joins TRBV27 to TRBJ2-1, with D possibly being TRBD2 (6 bases). The CDR3 contains 14 residues. Germline assignment: CDR1 MNHEY and CDR2 SMNVEV (reference sequence). V lost 3 bases and J lost 9, with 15 bases in between.

A few counts support this clone. The CDR3 reads CASSLVGHNSPLHF. The CDR3 DNA sequence: TGTGCCAGCAGCTTGGTGGGACACAATTCACCCCTCCACTTT. The chain carries TRBV5-6 and TRBJ1-6; D is perhaps TRBD1 (6 bases). Germline CDR1 and CDR2: SGHDT and YYEEEE. This CDR3 comprises 14 residues. With 0 bases removed from V and 7 bases from J, the gap between germline ends came to 8 bases.

The chain is built from TRBV4-2 and TRBJ2-3; 7 bases map to TRBD2. The CDR3 loop spans 15 amino acids. Trimming took 4 bases from V and 4 from J; bases not matched to a gene: 8. Germline V gene data show CDR1 as LGHNA and CDR2 as YNFKEQ. CDR3 sequence (DNA): TGTGCCAGCAGCCGCGAGGGCGGGGGTCCAGATACGCAGTATTTT. Encoded protein: CASSREGGGPDTQYF.

The chain is built from TRBV6-1 and TRBJ1-2, with 10 nucleotides matching TRBD1. With V trimmed by 7 bases and J by 3 bases, 5 bases remained unmatched. Looked up from germline, CDR1 is MNHNS and CDR2 is SASEGT. There are 14 residues in the CDR3. The chain's CDR3 is CASIWGQGYYGYTF. The CDR3 coding sequence is TGTGCCAGCATTTGGGGACAGGGGTACTATGGCTACACCTTC.

V gene TRBV7-9 combines with J gene TRBJ2-3, with 8 positions matching TRBD2. The germline gives CDR1 SEHNR, CDR2 FQNEAQ (reference sequence). The V gene end was trimmed by 7 bases and the J gene end by 5 bases; junction bases not matched to a gene: 11. This CDR3 contains 15 residues. This CDR3 reads CASNRAAGGGDTQYF. CDR3 sequence (DNA): TGTGCCAGCAACCGGGCGGCGGGGGGTGGAGATACGCAGTATTTT.

CDR3 nucleotides: TGCAGCGTTGTGTGGCGGACCGGGGAGCTGTTTTTT. Protein sequence: CSVVWRTGELFF. This sequence joins TRBV29-1 and TRBJ2-2; the D is unclear. The ends were cut back, 4 bases at V and 5 bases at J, with 8 bases in the middle. The CDR3 is 12 amino acids. Looked up from germline, CDR1 is SQVTM and CDR2 is ANQGSEA.

V and J are TRBV7-5 and TRBJ1-4; the table's D gene call, TRBD1, was not cross checked with the DNA. TRBV7-5 represents a pseudogene. The CDR3 consists of 16 residues. The DNA of the CDR3 is TGTGTCAGAAGCTCGATGACAGGGGGGTCTAATGAAAAACTGTTTTTT. Its translation is CVRSSMTGGSNEKLFF.

The chain recombines TRBV7-9 with TRBJ1-4; D remains unclear. V was trimmed by 4 bases and J by 0 bases, leaving 3 bases between them. Per the germline V gene, CDR1 is SEHNR and CDR2 is FQNEAQ (reference sequence). The CDR3 runs to 13 residues. CDR3 amino acids: CASSSSTNEKLFF. The CDR3, as DNA: TGTGCCAGCAGCTCCTCAACTAATGAAAAACTGTTTTTT.

The chain combines TRBV6-5 with TRBJ1-1; maybe TRBD1 (5 bases). The CDR3 extends over 15 amino acids. Germline loops: CDR1 MNHEY, CDR2 SVGAGI. V shed 6 bases and J shed 5 bases, with 19 bases lying between them. The CDR3, as DNA: TGTGCCAGCAGGAAACAGTTCGGGGACTATACTGAAGCTTTCTTT. It is translated as CASRKQFGDYTEAFF.